This T cell receptor (beta chain) is drawn from a study of blood T cell repertoires in COVID-19. Assay: immunoSEQ multiplex PCR; the TCRdb copy retains only in-frame clones and omits some. Altogether some 270,000 clones are present, 85% to 90% being singletons, with the ten largest covering 0.7% to 0.9%. The length of the CDR3 is 18 residues. The germline V gene encodes CDR1 MNHEY and CDR2 SMNVEV (reference sequence). The V gene end was trimmed by 2 bases and the J gene end by 5 bases; junction bases not matched to a gene: 17. The chain combines TRBV27 with TRBJ2-5; 7 nucleotides line up with TRBD1. Sequenced: peripheral blood. The clonotype originates from a man between 25 and 39 years old with acute or convalescent COVID-19. In DNA form, the CDR3 reads TGTGCCAGCAGTTTACTCCGGACAGGAGGAAAATATTGGGAGACCCAGTACTTC. Translated: CASSLLRTGGKYWETQYF.